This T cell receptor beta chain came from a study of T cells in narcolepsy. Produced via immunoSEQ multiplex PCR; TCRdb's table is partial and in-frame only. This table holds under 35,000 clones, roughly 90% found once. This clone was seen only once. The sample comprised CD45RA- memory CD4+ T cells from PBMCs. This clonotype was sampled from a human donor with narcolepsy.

As DNA, the CDR3 is TGTGCCAGCAGTGACTCGGGGGGGGCCTACAATGAGCAGTTCTTC. Its protein is CASSDSGGAYNEQFF. V is TRBV6-4 and J is TRBJ2-1; 7 bases are shared with TRBD2. Germline V CDR1 and CDR2: MRHNA, SNTAGT. The CDR3 extends over 15 amino acids. V dropped 0 bases and J dropped 2; count of bases not matched to a gene: 1.